Detailed here is one TCR beta chain. Its antigen remains unknown. Amplification from RNA transcripts yielded the TCR beta CDR3 regions. The first-round RT-PCR employed HTBI primers together with the Qiagen OneStep RT-PCR kit. A multiplex PCR was then performed as the second round. TCRdb itself ran the multiplex PCR reads through MiXCR, one entry per CDR3 protein. The profile shows some 25,000 distinct CDR3 sequences, approximately 48% of them singletons. Participants with hyperthyroidism, aged 18 to 65, were newly diagnosed with under 2 months' duration. Roughly 9 ml of fresh blood yielded the PBMCs by density gradient. This specimen belongs to a study of Graves' ophthalmopathy and Graves' hyperthyroidism. General observations from the study: Blood also contained most of the expanded thyroid clonotypes above 0.001 frequency.

Deletions cut 1 base from V and 0 bases from J, with 9 bases between. The CDR3 spans 15 residues. In germline, CDR1 is PRHDT, CDR2 FYEKMQ (reference sequence). This TCR was sampled from an adult woman with stable Graves' hyperthyroidism. The rearrangement uses TRBV13 and TRBJ1-1; tentative D call: TRBD1 (5 bases). Input material: peripheral blood. This CDR3 is CASSLAGAMNTEAFF. CDR3 bases: TGTGCCAGCAGCTTAGCCGGGGCGATGAACACTGAAGCTTTCTTT.